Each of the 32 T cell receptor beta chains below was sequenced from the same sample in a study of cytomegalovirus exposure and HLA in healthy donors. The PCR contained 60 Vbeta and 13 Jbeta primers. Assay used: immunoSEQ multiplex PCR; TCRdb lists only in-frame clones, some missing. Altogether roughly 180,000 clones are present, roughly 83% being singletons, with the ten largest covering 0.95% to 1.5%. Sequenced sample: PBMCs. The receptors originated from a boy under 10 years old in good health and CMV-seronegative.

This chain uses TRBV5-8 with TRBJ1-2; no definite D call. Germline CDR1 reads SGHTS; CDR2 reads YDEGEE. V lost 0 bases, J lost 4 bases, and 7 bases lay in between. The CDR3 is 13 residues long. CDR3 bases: TGTGCCAGCAGCTTGGCCCCAGGCTATGGCTACACCTTC. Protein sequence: CASSLAPGYGYTF.

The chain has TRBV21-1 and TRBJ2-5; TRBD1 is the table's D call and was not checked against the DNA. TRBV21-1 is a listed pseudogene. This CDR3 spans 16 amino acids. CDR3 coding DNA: TGTGCCAGCATGTATCCGGGACAGGGGCCTCCAGAGACCCAGTACTTC. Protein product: CASMYPGQGPPETQYF.

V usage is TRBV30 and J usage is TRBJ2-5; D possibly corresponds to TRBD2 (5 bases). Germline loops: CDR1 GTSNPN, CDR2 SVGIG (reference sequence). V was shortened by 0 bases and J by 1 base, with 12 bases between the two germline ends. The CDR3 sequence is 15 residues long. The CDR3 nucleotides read TGTGCCTGGAGTGTCGGGGTACAGTCCCAAGAGACCCAGTACTTC. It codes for CAWSVGVQSQETQYF.

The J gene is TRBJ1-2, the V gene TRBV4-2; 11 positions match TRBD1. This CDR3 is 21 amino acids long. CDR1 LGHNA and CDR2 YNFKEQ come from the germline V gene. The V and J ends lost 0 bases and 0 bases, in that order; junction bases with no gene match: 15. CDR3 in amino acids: CASSQDASRTGGSHSNYGYTF. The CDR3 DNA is TGTGCCAGCAGCCAAGACGCATCTAGGACAGGGGGCAGTCATTCTAACTATGGCTACACCTTC.

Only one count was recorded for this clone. CDR3 region: CASSQELAGGPIGELFF. The CDR3 nucleotides are TGCGCCAGCAGCCAAGAACTAGCGGGAGGGCCCATCGGGGAGCTGTTTTTT. V is TRBV4-3 and J is TRBJ2-2, with TRBD2 matching 13 bases. Germline CDR1 and CDR2: LGHNA and YSLEER. V lost 0 bases to trimming and J lost 7 bases; unmatched junction nucleotides: 5. The CDR3 spans 17 residues.

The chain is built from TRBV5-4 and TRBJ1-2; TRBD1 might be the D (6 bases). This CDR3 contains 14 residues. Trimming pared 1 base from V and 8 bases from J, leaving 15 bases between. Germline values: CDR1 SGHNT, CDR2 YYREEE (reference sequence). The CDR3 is CASSLMGRGEGYTF. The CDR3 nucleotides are TGTGCCAGCAGCTTGATGGGCAGGGGCGAGGGCTACACCTTC.

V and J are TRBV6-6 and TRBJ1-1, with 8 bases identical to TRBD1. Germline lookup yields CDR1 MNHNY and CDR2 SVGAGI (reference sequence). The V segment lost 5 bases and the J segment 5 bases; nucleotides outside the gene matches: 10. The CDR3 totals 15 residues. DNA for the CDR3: TGTGCCAGCAGTATACAGGGGGGTCGTGAGACTGAAGCTTTCTTT. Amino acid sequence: CASSIQGGRETEAFF.

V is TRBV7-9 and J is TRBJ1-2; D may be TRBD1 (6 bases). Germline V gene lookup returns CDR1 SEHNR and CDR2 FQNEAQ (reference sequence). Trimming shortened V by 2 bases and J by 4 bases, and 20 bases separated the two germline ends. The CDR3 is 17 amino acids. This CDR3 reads CASSLPSRGRGIYGYTF. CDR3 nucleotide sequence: TGTGCCAGCAGCTTACCCTCCCGGGGCAGGGGTATCTATGGCTACACCTTC. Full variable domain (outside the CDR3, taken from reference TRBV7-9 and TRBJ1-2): DTGVSQNPRHKITKRGQNVTFRCDPISEHNRLYWYRQTLGQGPEFLTYFQNEAQLEKSRLLSDRFSAERPKGSFSTLEIQRTEQGDSAMYLCASSLPSRGRGIYGYTFGSGTRLTVV.

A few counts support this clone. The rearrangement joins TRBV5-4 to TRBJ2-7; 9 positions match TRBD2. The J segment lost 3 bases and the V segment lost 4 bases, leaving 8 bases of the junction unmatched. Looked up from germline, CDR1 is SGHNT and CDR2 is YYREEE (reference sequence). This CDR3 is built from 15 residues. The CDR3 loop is CASSPAGGGVYEQYF. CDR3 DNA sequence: TGTGCCAGCAGCCCAGCGGGAGGAGGGGTCTACGAGCAGTACTTC.

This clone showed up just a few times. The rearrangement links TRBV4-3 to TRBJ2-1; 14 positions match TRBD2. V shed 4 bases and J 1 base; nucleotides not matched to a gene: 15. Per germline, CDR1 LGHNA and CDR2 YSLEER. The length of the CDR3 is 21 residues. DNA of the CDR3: TGCGCCAGCAGCCTGAGCTCGAGGGGACTAGCGGGGGACTCATCCTACAATGAGCAGTTCTTC. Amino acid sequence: CASSLSSRGLAGDSSYNEQFF.

Here the CDR3 reads CASSSGGWGRGNTEAFF. As DNA, the CDR3 is TGCGCCAGCAGCTCGGGAGGATGGGGCAGGGGGAACACTGAAGCTTTCTTT. The J gene is TRBJ1-1, the V gene TRBV5-1; tentatively, D is TRBD1 (6 bases). In germline, CDR1 is SGHRS, CDR2 YFSETQ. The CDR3 covers 17 residues. V dropped 3 bases and J dropped 1 base, with 19 bases sitting between them. Full variable domain (remainder filled in from reference TRBV5-1 and TRBJ1-1): KAGVTQTPRYLIKTRGQQVTLSCSPISGHRSVSWYQQTPGQGLQFLFEYFSETQRNKGNFPGRFSGRQFSNSRSEMNVSTLELGDSALYLCASSSGGWGRGNTEAFFGQGTRLTVV.

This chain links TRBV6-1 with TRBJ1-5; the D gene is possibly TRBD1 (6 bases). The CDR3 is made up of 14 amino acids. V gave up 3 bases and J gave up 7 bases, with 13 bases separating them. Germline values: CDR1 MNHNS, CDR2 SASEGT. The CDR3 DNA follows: TGTGCCAGCAGTGAGGAAAGGGGGGGACAGCCCCAGCATTTT. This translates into CASSEERGGQPQHF.

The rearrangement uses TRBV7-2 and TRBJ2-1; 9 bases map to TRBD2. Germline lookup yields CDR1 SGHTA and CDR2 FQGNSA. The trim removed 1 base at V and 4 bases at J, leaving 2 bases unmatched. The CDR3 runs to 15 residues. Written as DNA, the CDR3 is TGTGCCAGCAGCTTAGGGGGACTAGCATACAATGAGCAGTTCTTC. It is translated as CASSLGGLAYNEQFF.

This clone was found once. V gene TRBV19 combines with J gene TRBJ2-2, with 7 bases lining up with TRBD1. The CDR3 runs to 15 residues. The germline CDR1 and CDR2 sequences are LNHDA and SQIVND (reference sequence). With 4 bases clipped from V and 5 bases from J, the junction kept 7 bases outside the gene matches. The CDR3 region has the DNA TGTGCCAGTAGTAGGGGAGACAGGGAAACCGGGGAGCTGTTTTTT. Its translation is CASSRGDRETGELFF.

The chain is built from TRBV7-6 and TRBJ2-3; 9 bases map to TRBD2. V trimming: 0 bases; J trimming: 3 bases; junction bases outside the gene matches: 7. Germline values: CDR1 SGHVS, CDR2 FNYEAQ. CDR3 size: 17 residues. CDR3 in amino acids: CASSLAREGGGTDTQYF. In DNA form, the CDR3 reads TGTGCCAGCAGCTTAGCGCGGGAGGGCGGAGGAACAGATACGCAGTATTTT.

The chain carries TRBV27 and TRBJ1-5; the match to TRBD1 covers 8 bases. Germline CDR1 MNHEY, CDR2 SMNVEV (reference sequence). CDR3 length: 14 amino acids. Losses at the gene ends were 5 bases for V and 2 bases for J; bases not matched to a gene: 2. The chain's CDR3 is CASSQDRGNQPQHF. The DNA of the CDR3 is TGTGCCAGCAGTCAGGACAGGGGCAATCAGCCCCAGCATTTT.

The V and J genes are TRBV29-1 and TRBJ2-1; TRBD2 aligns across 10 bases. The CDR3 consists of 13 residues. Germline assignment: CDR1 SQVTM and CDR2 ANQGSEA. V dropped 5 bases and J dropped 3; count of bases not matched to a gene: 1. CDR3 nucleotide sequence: TGCAGCGTTAGACTAGCGGGCTACAATGAGCAGTTCTTC. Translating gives CSVRLAGYNEQFF.

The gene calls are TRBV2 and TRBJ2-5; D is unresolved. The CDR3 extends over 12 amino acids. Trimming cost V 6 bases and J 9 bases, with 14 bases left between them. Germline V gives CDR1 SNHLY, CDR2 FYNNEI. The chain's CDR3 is CASRVSVVSQYF. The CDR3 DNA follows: TGTGCCAGCAGGGTCTCGGTCGTGTCCCAGTACTTC.

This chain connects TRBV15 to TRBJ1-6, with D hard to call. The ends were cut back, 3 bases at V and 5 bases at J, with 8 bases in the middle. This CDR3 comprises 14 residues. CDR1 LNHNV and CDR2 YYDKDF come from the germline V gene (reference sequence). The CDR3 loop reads CATSSVLNNSPLHF. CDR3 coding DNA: TGTGCCACCAGCAGCGTACTAAATAATTCACCCCTCCACTTT.

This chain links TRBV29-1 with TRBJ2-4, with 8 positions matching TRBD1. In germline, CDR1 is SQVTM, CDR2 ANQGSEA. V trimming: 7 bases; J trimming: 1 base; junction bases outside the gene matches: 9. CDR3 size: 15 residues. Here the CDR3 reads CSARTGSMAKNIQYF. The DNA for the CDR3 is TGCAGCGCTCGGACAGGGTCGATGGCCAAAAACATTCAGTACTTC.

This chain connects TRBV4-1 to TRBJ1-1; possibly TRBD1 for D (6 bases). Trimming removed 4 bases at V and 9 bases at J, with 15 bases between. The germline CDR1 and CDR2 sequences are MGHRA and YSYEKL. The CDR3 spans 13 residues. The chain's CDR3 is CASSPQGRDKAFF. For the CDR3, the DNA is TGCGCCAGCAGCCCTCAAGGTAGGGACAAAGCTTTCTTT.

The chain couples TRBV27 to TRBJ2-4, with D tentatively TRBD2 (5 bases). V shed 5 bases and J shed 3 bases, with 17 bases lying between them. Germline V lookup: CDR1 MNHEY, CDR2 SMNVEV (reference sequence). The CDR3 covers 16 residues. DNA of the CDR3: TGTGCCAGCAGTCCCCCCGAGGGCCTGGGCAAAAACATTCAGTACTTC. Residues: CASSPPEGLGKNIQYF.

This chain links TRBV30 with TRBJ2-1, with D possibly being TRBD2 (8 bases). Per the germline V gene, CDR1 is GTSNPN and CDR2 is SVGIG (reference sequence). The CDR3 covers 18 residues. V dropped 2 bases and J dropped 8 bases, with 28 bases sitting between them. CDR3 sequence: CAWSQGTAGTSYPDEQFF. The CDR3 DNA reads TGTGCCTGGAGTCAGGGGACAGCCGGGACTAGTTATCCCGATGAGCAGTTCTTC.

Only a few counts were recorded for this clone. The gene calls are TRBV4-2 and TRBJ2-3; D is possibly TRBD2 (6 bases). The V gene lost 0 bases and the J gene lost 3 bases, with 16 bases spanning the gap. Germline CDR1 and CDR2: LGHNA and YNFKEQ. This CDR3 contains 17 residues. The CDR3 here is CASSQDARRDVTDTQYF. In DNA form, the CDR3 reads TGTGCCAGCAGCCAAGATGCGCGGCGGGATGTTACAGATACGCAGTATTTT.

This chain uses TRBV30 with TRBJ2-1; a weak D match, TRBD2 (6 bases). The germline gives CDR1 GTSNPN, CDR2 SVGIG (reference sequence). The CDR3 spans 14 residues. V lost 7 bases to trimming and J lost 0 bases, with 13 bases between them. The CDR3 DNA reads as TGTGCCTCCCTTGCGGGGAACTCCTACAATGAGCAGTTCTTC. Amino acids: CASLAGNSYNEQFF. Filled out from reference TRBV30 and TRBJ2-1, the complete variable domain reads SQTIHQWPATLVQPVGSPLSLECTVEGTSNPNLYWYRQAAGRGLQLLFYSVGIGQISSEVPQNLSASRPQDRQFILSSKKLLLSDSGFYLCASLAGNSYNEQFFGPGTRLTVL.

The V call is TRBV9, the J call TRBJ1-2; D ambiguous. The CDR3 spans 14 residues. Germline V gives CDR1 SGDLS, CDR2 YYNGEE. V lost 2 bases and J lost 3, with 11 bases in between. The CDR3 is CASSVGSSDYGYTF. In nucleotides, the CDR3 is TGTGCCAGCAGCGTCGGGTCCAGCGACTATGGCTACACCTTC.

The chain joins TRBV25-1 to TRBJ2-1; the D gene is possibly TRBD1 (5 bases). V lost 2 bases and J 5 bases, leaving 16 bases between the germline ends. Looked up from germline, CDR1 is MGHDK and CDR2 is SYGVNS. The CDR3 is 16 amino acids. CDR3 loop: CASSEDLGQVNNEQFF. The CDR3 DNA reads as TGTGCCAGCAGTGAAGATTTGGGGCAGGTAAACAATGAGCAGTTCTTC.

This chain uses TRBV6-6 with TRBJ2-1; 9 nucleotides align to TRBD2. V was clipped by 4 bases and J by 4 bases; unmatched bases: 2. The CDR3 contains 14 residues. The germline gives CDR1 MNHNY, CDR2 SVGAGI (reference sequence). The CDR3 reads CASSWTSEYNEQFF. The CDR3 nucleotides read TGTGCCAGCAGTTGGACTAGCGAATACAATGAGCAGTTCTTC.

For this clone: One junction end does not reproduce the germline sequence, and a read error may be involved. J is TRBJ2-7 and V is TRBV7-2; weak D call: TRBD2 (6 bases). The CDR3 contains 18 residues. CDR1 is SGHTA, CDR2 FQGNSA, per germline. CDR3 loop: CASSFLGSPGASSYGQYF. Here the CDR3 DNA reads TGTGCCAGCAGCTTTTTGGGGTCCCCGGGAGCGAGCTCCTACGGGCAGTACTTC.

CDR3 coding DNA: TGTGCCAGCAGCCCGGGACTAGCGGGAGTCGGGTACGAGCAGTACTTC. Translated: CASSPGLAGVGYEQYF. The chain joins TRBV13 to TRBJ2-7; 14 bases map to TRBD2. V shed 5 bases and J 4 bases; nucleotides not matched to a gene: 7. The germline V gene encodes CDR1 PRHDT and CDR2 FYEKMQ (reference sequence). CDR3 length equals 16 residues.

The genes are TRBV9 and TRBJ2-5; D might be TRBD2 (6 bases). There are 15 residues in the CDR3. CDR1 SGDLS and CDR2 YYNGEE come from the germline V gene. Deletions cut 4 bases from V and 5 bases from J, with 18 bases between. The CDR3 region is CASSRRGTGIETQYF. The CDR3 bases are TGTGCCAGCAGCCGGAGGGGTACGGGAATTGAGACCCAGTACTTC.

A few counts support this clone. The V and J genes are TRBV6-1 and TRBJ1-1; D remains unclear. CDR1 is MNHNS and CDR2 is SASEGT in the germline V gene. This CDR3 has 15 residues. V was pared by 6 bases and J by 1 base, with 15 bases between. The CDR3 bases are TGTGCCAGCAGAGTCAAGGCTCGAGGGAACACTGAAGCTTTCTTT. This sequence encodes CASRVKARGNTEAFF.